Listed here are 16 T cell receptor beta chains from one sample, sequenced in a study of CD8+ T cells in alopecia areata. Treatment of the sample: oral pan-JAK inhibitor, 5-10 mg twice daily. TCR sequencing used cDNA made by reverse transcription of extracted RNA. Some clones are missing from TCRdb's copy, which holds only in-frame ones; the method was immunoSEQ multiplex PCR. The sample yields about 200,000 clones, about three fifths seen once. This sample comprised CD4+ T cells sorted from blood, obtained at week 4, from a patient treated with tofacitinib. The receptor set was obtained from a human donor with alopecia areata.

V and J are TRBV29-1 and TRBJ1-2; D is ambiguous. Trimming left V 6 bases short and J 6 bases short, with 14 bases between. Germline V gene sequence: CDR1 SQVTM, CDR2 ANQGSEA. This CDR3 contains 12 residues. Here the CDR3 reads CSVFGLVDGYTF. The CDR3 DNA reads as TGCAGCGTCTTCGGCCTTGTCGATGGCTACACCTTC.

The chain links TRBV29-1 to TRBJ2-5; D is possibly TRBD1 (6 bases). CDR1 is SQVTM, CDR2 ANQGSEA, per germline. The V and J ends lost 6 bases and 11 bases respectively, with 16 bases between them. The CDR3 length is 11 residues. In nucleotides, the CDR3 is TGCAGCGTGGAACAGGGTGAACGGCAGTACTTC. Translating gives CSVEQGERQYF.

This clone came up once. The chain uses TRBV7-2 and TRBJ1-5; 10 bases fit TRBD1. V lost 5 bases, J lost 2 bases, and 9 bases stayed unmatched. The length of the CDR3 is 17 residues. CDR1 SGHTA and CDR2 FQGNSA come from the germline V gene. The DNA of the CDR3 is TGTGCCAGCAGCCCAGGACAGGGGGTGCCTGGCAATCAGCCCCAGCATTTT. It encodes CASSPGQGVPGNQPQHF.

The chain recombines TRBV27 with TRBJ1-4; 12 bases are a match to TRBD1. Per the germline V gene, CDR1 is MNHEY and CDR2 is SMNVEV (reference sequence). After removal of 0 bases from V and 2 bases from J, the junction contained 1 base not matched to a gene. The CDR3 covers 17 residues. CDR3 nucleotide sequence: TGTGCCAGCAGTTTATCGGGACAGGGGGCGACTAATGAAAAACTGTTTTTT. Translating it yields CASSLSGQGATNEKLFF.

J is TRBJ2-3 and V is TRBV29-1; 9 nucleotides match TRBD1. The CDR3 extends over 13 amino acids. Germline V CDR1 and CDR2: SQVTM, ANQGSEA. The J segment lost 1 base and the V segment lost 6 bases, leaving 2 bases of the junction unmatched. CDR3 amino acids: CSVDRGGTDTQYF. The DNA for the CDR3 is TGCAGCGTGGACAGGGGTGGCACAGATACGCAGTATTTT.

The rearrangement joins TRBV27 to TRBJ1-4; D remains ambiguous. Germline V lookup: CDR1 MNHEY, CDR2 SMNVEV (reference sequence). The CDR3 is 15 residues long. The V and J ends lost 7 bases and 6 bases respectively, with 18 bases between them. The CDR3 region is CASTRRAERYEKLFF. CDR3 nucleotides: TGTGCCAGCACCAGACGGGCAGAACGATATGAAAAACTGTTTTTT.

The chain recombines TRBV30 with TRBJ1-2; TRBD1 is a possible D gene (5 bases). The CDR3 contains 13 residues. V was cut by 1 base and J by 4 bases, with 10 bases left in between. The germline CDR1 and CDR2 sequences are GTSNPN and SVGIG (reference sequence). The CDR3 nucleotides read TGTGCCTGGAGTGCCGGGACGGTCTATGGCTACACCTTC. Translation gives CAWSAGTVYGYTF.

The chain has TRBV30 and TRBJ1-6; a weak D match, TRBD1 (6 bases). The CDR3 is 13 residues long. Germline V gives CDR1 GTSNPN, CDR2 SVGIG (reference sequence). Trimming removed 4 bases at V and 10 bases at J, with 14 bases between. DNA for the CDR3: TGTGCCTGGAAAGGGGGGTTTCGATCACCCCTCCACTTT. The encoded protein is CAWKGGFRSPLHF.

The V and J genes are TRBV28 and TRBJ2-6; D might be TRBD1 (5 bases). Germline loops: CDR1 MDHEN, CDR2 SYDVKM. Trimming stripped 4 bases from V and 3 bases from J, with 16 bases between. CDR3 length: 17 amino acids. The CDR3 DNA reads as TGTGCCAGCAGTTCGTCCGGCGTGGGGCTTGGGGCCAACGTCCTGACTTTC. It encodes CASSSSGVGLGANVLTF.

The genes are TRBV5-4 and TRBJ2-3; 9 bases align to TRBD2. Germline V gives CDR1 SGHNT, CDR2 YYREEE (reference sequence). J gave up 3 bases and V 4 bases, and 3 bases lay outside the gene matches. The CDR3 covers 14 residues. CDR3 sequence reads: CASSGAGGTDTQYF. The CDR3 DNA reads TGTGCCAGCAGCGGCGCGGGGGGGACAGATACGCAGTATTTT.

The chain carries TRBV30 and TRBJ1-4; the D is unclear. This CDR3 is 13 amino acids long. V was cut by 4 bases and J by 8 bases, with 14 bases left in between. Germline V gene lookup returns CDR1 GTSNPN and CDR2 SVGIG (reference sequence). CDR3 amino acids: CAWTGTDGEKLFF. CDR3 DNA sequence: TGTGCCTGGACCGGTACGGACGGGGAAAAACTGTTTTTT. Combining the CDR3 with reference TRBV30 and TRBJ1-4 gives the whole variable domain SQTIHQWPATLVQPVGSPLSLECTVEGTSNPNLYWYRQAAGRGLQLLFYSVGIGQISSEVPQNLSASRPQDRQFILSSKKLLLSDSGFYLCAWTGTDGEKLFFGSGTQLSVL.

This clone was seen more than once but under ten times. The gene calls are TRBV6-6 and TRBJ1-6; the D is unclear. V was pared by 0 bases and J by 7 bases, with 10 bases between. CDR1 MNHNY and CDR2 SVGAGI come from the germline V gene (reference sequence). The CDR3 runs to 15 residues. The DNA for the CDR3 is TGTGCCAGCAGTTACTCGATGCCTGGCAATTCACCCCTCCACTTT. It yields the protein CASSYSMPGNSPLHF.

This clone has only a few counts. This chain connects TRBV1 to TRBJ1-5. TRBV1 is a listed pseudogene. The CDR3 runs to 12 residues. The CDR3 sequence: CTSSQKHQPQHF. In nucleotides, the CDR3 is TGCACCAGCAGCCAGAAGCATCAGCCCCAGCATTTT.

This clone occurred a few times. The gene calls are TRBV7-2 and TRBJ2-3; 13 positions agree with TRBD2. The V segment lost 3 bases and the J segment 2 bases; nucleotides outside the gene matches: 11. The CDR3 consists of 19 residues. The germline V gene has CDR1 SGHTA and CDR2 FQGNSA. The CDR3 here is CASSLARGTSGATTDTQYF. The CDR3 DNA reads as TGTGCCAGCAGCTTGGCCCGCGGGACTAGCGGGGCCACCACAGATACGCAGTATTTT.

Here the CDR3 reads CSVRTGENQPQHF. For the CDR3, the DNA is TGCAGCGTTAGGACAGGGGAGAATCAGCCCCAGCATTTT. This rearrangement joins TRBV29-1 to TRBJ1-5; 9 nucleotides line up with TRBD1. After removal of 5 bases from V and 4 bases from J, the junction contained 3 bases not matched to a gene. The CDR3 extends over 13 amino acids. Germline assignment: CDR1 SQVTM and CDR2 ANQGSEA.

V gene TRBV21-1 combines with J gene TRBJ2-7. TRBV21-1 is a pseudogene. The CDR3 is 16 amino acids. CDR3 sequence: CASSKETTTGRYEQYF. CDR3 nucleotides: TGTGCCAGCAGCAAAGAAACCACTACAGGGAGGTACGAGCAGTACTTC.